Given below is one TCR beta chain in context. As yet, its antigen is unknown. In the naive CD8 group, cells lacked CD45RO and were positively selected for CCR7, so terminally differentiated effector memory CD45RA+ cells were left out. The germline gives CDR1 KGHSH, CDR2 LQKENI. The J segment lost 7 bases and the V segment lost 6 bases, leaving 11 bases of the junction unmatched. There are 16 residues in the CDR3. The data are from a study of shared clonotypes between healthy human individuals. Study-level background: With ages of 18 to 49, the donors were two women and a few men. Study outcomes and limitations: Clonotype sharing among donors was expected to depend on sequencing depth.

Using immunoSEQ multiplex PCR, the repertoire was profiled, and TCRdb retains in-frame clones only, with some absent. The sample lists roughly 2,000,000 clones; around 93% were seen once. The specimen sequenced was naive CD8+ T cells from PBMCs. The V and J genes are TRBV18 and TRBJ1-5; 11 bases match TRBD1. This TCR derives from a man aged 18-30 years in good health. Some clones in this sample may be carry-over from other donors' samples. The CDR3: CASSPTGQGVSQPQHF. In nucleotides, the CDR3 is TGTGCCAGCTCCCCAACGGGACAGGGGGTTAGCCAGCCCCAGCATTTT. The full variable domain, with the rest looked up from reference TRBV18 and TRBJ1-5, is NAGVMQNPRHLVRRRGQEARLRCSPMKGHSHVYWYRQLPEEGLKFMVYLQKENIIDESGMPKERFSAEFPKEGPSILRIQQVVRGDSAAYFCASSPTGQGVSQPQHFGDGTRLSIL.